The sequence of this TCR beta chain was determined in a study of human T cells and chemical hapten exposure. Study at large: Donors were sensitized with 2% DPC on the upper inner arm.

Each CDR3 protein gets one entry after TCRdb re-called the RACE reads with MiXCR. The sample includes under 100,000 distinct CDR3 sequences, 10% to 13% of them seen just once. Trimming shortened V by 6 bases and J by 0 bases, and 14 bases separated the two germline ends. The CDR3 runs 16 residues. The germline V gene encodes CDR1 MNHNY and CDR2 SVGAGI (reference sequence). The time point denotes: patch test 3, about 24 weeks after DPC sensitization. Indicated treatment: therapeutic diphenylcyclopropenone sensitization with weekly scalp DPC. The starting material was whole blood, obtained in connection with sensitization to the hapten diphenylcyclopropenone (DPC). The sequence was obtained from a woman aged 45-65 years with alopecia areata. Some clones in this sample may be carry-over from other donors' samples. This chain connects TRBV6-6 to TRBJ2-2; tentatively, D is TRBD1 or TRBD2 (6 bases each). CDR3 sequence reads: CASRQGGTSNTGELFF. The CDR3 nucleotides are TGTGCCAGCAGGCAAGGGGGGACATCGAACACCGGGGAGCTGTTTTTT.